The source of this T cell receptor (beta chain) is a study of blood T cell repertoires in COVID-19. Study summary: Both acute and convalescent COVID-19 samples were obtained from the United States, Italy and Spain. Nucleic acid was either cDNA or gDNA, and it came from T cells, B-cell-depleted T cells, or PBMCs.

The germline V gene encodes CDR1 ENHRY and CDR2 SYGVKD. V dropped 6 bases and J dropped 1; count of bases not matched to a gene: 1. This CDR3 comprises 13 residues. Methods used by the authors: Reference gene primer amplification in the assay estimated nucleated cell counts. Profiling relied on immunoSEQ multiplex PCR, and the TCRdb table lists in-frame clones only, not all of them. V and J calls and clone size are those listed in that table; D and trimming were worked out from the DNA. The repertoire has some 120,000 clones, roughly 79% of them found once; the top ten carry about 10%. The sample taken for sequencing was peripheral blood. The sequence came from a human donor in a cohort sampled during active COVID-19. The V gene is TRBV10-3, the J gene TRBJ1-1, with TRBD1 matching over 8 bases. The CDR3: CAISGQGNTEAFF. The DNA of the CDR3 is TGTGCCATCAGCGGACAGGGGAACACTGAAGCTTTCTTT.